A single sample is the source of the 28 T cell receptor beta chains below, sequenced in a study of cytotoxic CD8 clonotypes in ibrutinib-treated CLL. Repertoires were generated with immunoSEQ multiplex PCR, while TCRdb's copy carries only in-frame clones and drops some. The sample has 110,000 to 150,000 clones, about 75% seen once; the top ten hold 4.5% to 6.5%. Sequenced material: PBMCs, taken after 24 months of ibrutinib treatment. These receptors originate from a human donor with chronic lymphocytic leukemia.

The CDR3 region has the DNA TGTGCCAGCAGTTCGCAGTCCGCCCCGGGGCAGTACTTC. This sequence encodes CASSSQSAPGQYF. This sequence joins TRBV27 and TRBJ2-7, with unresolved D. Deletions cut 4 bases from V and 9 bases from J, with 16 bases between. Per germline, CDR1 MNHEY and CDR2 SMNVEV (reference sequence). The CDR3 spans 13 residues.

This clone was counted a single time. CDR3 DNA sequence: TGTGCCAGCAGCGTAGCGCCGAACACTGAAGCTTTCTTT. Translation gives CASSVAPNTEAFF. V is TRBV9 and J is TRBJ1-1, with D unclear. Germline V gene lookup returns CDR1 SGDLS and CDR2 YYNGEE. CDR3 length: 13 residues. Trimming took 0 bases from V and 1 from J, leaving 4 bases between them.

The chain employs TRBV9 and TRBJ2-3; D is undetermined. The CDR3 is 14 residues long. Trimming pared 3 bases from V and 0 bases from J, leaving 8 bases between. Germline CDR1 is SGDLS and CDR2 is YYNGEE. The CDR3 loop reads CASSAGLSTDTQYF. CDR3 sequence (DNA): TGTGCCAGCAGCGCTGGGCTCAGCACAGATACGCAGTATTTT.

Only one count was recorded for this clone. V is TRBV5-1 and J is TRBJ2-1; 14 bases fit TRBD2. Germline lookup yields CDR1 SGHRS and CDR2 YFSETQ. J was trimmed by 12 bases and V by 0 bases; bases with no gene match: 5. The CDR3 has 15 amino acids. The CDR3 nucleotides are TGCGCCAGCAGCTTGGACGGACTAGCGGGAGGTCGGCAGTTCTTC. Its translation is CASSLDGLAGGRQFF.

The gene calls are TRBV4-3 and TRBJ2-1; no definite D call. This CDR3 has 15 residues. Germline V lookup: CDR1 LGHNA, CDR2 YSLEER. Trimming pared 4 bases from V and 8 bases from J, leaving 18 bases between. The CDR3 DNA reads TGCGCCAGCAGCCCCGGGCAGCCGGGCGTCTATGAGCAGTTCTTC. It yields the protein CASSPGQPGVYEQFF.

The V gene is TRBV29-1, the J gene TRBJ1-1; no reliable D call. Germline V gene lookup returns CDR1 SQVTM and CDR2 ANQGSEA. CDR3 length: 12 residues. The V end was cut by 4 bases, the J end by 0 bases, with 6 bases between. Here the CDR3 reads CSVGGLNTEAFF. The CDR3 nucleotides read TGCAGCGTTGGCGGGTTGAACACTGAAGCTTTCTTT.

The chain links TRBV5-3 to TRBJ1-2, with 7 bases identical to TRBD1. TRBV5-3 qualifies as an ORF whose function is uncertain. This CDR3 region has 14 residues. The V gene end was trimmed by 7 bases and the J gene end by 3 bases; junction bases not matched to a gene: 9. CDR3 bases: TGTGCCAGACGATTCCCCGACAGGGACTATGGCTACACCTTC. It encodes CARRFPDRDYGYTF.

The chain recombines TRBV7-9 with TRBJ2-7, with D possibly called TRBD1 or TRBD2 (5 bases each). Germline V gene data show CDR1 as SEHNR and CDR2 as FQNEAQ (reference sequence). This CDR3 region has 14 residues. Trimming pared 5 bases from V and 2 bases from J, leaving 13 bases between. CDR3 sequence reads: CASSPLGRAYEQYF. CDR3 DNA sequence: TGTGCCAGCAGCCCCCTGGGGCGGGCCTACGAGCAGTACTTC.

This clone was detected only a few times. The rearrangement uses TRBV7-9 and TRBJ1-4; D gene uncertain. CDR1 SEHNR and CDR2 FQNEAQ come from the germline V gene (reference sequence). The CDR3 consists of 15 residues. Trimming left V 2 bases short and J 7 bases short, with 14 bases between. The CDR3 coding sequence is TGTGCCAGCAGCTTATTTAGGGCGGGGAGTGAAAAACTGTTTTTT. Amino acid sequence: CASSLFRAGSEKLFF.

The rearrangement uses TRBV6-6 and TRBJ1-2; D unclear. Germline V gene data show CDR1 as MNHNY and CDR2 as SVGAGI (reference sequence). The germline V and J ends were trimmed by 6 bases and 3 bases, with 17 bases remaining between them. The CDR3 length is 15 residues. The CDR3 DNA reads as TGTGCCAGCAGGGGCCACGTCGGGCGGGACTATGGCTACACCTTC. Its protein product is CASRGHVGRDYGYTF.

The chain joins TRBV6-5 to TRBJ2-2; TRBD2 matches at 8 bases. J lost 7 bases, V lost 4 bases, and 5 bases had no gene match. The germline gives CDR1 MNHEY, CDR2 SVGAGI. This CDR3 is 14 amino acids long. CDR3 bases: TGTGCCAGCAGTTCGACTAGCGCCCTCGGGGAGCTGTTTTTT. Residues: CASSSTSALGELFF.

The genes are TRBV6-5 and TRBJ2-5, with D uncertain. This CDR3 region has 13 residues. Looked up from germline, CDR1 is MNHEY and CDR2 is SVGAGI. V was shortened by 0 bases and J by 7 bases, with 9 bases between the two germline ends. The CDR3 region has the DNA TGTGCCAGCAGTTACTCGGGTCCTGGGACCCAGTACTTC. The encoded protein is CASSYSGPGTQYF.

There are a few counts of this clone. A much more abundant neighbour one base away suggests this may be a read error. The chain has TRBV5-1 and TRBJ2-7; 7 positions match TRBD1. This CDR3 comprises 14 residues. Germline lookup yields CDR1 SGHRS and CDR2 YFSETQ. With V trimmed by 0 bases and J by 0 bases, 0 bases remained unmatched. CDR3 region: CASSLGDSSYEQYF. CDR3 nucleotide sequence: TGCGCCAGCAGCTTGGGGGACAGCTCCTACGAGCAGTACTTC.

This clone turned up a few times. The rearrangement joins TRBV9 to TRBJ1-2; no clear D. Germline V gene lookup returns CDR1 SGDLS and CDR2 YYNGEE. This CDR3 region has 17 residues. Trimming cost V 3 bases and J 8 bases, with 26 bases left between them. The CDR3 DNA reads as TGTGCCAGCAGCGACTTCCCTTCTCCCCACCAGACCCTAGGCTACACCTTC. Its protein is CASSDFPSPHQTLGYTF.

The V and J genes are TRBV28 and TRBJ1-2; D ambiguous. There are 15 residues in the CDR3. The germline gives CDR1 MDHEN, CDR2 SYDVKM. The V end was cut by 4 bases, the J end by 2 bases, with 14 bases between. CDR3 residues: CASSSPGVGNYGYTF. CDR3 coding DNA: TGTGCCAGCAGTTCCCCCGGGGTGGGGAACTATGGCTACACCTTC.

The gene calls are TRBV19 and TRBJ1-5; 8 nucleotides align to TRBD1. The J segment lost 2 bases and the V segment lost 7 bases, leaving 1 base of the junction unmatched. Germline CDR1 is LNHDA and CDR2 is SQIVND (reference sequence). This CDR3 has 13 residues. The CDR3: CASKDRGNQPQHF. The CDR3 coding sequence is TGTGCCAGTAAGGACAGGGGCAATCAGCCCCAGCATTTT.

CDR3 in DNA: TGTGCCAGCAGTTTATTCCCCCCAACGCCGGGACGCCAGGTCTACGAGCAGTACTTC. It is translated as CASSLFPPTPGRQVYEQYF. The V gene is TRBV27, the J gene TRBJ2-7, with D perhaps being TRBD1 or TRBD2 (5 bases each). The germline CDR1 and CDR2 sequences are MNHEY and SMNVEV (reference sequence). The CDR3 extends over 19 amino acids. V was shortened by 1 base and J by 3 bases, with 25 bases between the two germline ends.

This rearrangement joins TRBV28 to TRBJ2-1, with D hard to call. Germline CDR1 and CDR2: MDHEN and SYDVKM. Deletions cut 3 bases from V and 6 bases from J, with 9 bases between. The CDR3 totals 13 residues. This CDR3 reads CASSFPGPNEQFF. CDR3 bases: TGTGCCAGCAGTTTCCCCGGGCCCAATGAGCAGTTCTTC.

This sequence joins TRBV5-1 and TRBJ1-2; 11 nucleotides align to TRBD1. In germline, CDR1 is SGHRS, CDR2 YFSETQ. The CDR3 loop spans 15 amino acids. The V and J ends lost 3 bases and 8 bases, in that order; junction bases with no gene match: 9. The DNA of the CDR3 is TGCGCCAGCAGCTCACCCGGACAGGGGGCTGGGGGCTACACCTTC. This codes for CASSSPGQGAGGYTF. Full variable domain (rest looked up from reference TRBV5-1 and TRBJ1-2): KAGVTQTPRYLIKTRGQQVTLSCSPISGHRSVSWYQQTPGQGLQFLFEYFSETQRNKGNFPGRFSGRQFSNSRSEMNVSTLELGDSALYLCASSSPGQGAGGYTFGSGTRLTVV.

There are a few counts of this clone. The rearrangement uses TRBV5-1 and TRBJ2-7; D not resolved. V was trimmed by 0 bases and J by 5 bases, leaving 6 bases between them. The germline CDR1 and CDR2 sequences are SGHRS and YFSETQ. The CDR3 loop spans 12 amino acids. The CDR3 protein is CASSLGQDEQYF. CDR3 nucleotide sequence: TGCGCCAGCAGCTTGGGCCAGGACGAGCAGTACTTC.

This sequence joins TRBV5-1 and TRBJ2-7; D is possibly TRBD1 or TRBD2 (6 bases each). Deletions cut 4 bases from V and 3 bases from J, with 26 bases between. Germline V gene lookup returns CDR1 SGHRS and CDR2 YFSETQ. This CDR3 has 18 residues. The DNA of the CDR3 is TGCGCCAGCAGCCGGGACCCGCCGGGGGCCCTCCGTCACTACGAGCAGTACTTC. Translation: CASSRDPPGALRHYEQYF.

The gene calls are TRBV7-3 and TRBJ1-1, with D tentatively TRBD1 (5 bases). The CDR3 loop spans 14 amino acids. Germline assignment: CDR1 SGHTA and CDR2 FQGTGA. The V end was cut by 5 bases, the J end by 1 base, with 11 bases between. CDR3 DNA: TGTGCCAGCAGCGGGGGTAGACAGAACACTGAAGCTTTCTTT. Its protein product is CASSGGRQNTEAFF.

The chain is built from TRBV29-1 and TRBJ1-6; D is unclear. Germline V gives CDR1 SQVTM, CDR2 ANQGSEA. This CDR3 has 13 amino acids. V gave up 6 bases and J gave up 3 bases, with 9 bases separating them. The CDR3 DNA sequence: TGCAGCGTCGGCGAGGGCTATAATTCACCCCTCCACTTT. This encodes CSVGEGYNSPLHF.

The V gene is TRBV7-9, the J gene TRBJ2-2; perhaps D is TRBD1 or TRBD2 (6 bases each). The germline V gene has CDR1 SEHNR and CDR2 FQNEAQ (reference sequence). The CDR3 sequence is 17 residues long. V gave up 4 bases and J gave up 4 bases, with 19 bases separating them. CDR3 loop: CASSSGPGAGRTGELFF. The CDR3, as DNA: TGTGCCAGCAGCTCGGGCCCAGGGGCGGGACGCACCGGGGAGCTGTTTTTT.

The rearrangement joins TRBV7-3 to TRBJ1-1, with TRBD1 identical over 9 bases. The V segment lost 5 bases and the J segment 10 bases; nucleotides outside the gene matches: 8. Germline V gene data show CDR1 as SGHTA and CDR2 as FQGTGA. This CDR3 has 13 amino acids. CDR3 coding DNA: TGTGCCAGCAGCCCCAGGGACAGGGCCCCAGCTTTCTTT. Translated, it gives CASSPRDRAPAFF.

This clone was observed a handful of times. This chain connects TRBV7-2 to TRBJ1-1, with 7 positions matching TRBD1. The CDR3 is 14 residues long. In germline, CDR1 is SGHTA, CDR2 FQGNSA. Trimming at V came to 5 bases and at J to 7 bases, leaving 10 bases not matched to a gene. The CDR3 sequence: CASSTRDRSHEAFF. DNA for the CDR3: TGTGCCAGCAGCACCCGGGACAGATCTCATGAAGCTTTCTTT.

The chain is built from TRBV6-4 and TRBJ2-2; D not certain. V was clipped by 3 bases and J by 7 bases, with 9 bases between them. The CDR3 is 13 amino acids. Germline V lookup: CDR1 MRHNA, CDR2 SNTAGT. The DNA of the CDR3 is TGTGCCAGCAGTGAACGGTGGAGCGGGGAGCTGTTTTTT. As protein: CASSERWSGELFF.

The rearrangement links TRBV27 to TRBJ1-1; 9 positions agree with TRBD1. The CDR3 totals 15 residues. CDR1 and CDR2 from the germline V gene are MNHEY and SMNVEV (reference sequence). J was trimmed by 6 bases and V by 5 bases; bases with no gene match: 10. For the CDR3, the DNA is TGTGCCAGCAGTCCGACCCCGGACAGGGGCGCTGAAGCTTTCTTT. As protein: CASSPTPDRGAEAFF.